The present T cell receptor (beta chain) was sequenced within a study of blood T cell repertoires in COVID-19. Study-level information: Collection of acute and convalescent COVID-19 samples took place in the United States, Italy and Spain.

The germline V gene encodes CDR1 LGHDT and CDR2 YNNKEL (reference sequence). The CDR3 extends over 15 amino acids. V was pared by 8 bases and J by 0 bases, with 16 bases between. The data were produced by immunoSEQ multiplex PCR, yet TCRdb's version contains in-frame clones alone and is incomplete. This repertoire shows about 190,000 clones, about 88% found once; its top ten account for 3.2%. Enrollees, roughly 18 to 95 years old, lived in 20 to 25 US areas. Participants were placed into cohorts based on the clinical history they reported. Recovered status applied to Cohort 3 donors who had two consecutive negative PCRs. It also applied to those with clearance or with symptom resolution.

This receptor was obtained from a woman in her thirties who had recovered from COVID-19. Sequenced material: PBMCs or T cells enriched from blood (not recorded which). The chain combines TRBV3-1 (or the pseudogene TRBV3-2) with TRBJ1-1; D ambiguous. This chain's CDR3 is CASVPRGRMNTEAFF. For the CDR3, the DNA is TGTGCCAGCGTGCCCCGCGGGCGAATGAACACTGAAGCTTTCTTT.